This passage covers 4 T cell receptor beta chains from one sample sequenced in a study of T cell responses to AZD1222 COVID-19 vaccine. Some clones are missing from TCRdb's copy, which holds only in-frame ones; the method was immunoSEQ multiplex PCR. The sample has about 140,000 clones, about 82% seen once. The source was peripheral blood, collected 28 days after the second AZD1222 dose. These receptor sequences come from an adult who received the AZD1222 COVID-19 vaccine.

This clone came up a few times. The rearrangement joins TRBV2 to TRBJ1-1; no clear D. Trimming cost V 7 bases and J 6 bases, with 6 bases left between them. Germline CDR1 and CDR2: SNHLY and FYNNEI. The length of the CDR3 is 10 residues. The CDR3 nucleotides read TGTGCCAGCAACAACCCTGAAGCTTTCTTT. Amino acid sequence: CASNNPEAFF.

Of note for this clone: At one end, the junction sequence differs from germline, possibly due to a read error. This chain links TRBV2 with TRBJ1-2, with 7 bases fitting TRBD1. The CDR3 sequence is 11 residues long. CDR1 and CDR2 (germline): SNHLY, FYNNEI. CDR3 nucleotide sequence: TGTGCCAGCAGTGTTACAGGGGACCTAGTCTTC. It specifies CASSVTGDLVF.

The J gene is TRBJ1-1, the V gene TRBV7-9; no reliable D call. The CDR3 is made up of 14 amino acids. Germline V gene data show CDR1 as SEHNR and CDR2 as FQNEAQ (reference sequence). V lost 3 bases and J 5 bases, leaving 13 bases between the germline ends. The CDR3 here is CASSLVSLETEAFF. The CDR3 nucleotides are TGTGCCAGCAGCTTGGTTAGTTTAGAGACTGAAGCTTTCTTT.

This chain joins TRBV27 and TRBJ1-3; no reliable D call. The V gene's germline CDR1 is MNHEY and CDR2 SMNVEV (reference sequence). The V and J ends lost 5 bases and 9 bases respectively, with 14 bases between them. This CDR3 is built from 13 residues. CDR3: CASSPSSWATIYF. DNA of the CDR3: TGTGCCAGCAGTCCCTCCTCATGGGCCACCATATATTTT.